This T cell receptor (beta chain) emerged from a study of blood T cell repertoires in COVID-19. Study overall: The samples span acute and convalescent COVID-19 from the United States, Italy and Spain. PBMCs, B-cell-depleted T cells, or T cells were the source of the cDNA or gDNA that made up the material.

With V trimmed by 0 bases and J by 0 bases, 19 bases remained unmatched. Germline V lookup: CDR1 LGHDT, CDR2 YNNKEL (reference sequence). The CDR3 contains 22 residues. Per the original methods: Quantification of nucleated cells was approximated via reference gene primer amplification. The method was immunoSEQ multiplex PCR; TCRdb's version includes in-frame clones alone and lacks a portion of them. V, J and clone size derive from that table, while D and trimming were established from the DNA sequence. The sample consists of about 130,000 clones, more than 90% of them appearing once. Sequenced sample: peripheral blood. The receptor was derived from a man aged 45-60 years with active COVID-19. The V gene is TRBV3-1 (or the pseudogene TRBV3-2), the J gene TRBJ1-5; TRBD1 matches at 8 bases. The CDR3 sequence is CASSQDLAEQGAEKDSNQPQHF. In nucleotides, the CDR3 is TGTGCCAGCAGCCAAGATCTTGCCGAGCAGGGGGCTGAGAAGGATAGCAATCAGCCCCAGCATTTT.